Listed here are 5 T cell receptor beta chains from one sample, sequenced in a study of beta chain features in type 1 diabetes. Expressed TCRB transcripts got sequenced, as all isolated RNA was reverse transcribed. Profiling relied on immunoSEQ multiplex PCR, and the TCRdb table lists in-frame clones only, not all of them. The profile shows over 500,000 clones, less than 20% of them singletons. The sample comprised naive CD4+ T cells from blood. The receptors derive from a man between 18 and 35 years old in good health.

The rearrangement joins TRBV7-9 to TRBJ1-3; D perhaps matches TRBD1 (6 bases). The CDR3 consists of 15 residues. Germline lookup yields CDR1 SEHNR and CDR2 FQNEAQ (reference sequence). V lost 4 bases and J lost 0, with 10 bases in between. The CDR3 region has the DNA TGTGCCAGCAGCTCCCCGACAGGCTCTGGAAACACCATATATTTT. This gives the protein CASSSPTGSGNTIYF.

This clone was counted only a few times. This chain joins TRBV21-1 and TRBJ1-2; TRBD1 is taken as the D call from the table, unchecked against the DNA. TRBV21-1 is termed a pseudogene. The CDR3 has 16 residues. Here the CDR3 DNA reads TGTGCCACCTACTCCGGGACAGGGGCCTTGGGGTATGGCTACACCTTC. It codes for CATYSGTGALGYGYTF.

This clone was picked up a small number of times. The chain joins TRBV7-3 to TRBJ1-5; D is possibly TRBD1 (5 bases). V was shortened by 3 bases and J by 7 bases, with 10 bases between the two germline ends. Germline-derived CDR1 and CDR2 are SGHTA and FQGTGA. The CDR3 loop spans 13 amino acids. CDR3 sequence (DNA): TGTGCCAGCAGCTTCAGGGCAGAGCAGCCCCAGCATTTT. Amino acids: CASSFRAEQPQHF.

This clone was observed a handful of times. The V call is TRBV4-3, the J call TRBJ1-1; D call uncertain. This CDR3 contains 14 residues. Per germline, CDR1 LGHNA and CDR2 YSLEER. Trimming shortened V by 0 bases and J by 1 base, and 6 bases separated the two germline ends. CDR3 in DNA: TGCGCCAGCAGCCAAGAATGGGGGAACACTGAAGCTTTCTTT. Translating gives CASSQEWGNTEAFF.

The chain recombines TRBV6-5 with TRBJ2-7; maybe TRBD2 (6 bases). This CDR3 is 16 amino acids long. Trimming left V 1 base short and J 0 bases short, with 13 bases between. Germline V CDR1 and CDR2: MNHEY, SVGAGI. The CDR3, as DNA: TGTGCCAGCAGTTACTTCGGCGGGAAGTCCTCCTACGAGCAGTACTTC. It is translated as CASSYFGGKSSYEQYF.